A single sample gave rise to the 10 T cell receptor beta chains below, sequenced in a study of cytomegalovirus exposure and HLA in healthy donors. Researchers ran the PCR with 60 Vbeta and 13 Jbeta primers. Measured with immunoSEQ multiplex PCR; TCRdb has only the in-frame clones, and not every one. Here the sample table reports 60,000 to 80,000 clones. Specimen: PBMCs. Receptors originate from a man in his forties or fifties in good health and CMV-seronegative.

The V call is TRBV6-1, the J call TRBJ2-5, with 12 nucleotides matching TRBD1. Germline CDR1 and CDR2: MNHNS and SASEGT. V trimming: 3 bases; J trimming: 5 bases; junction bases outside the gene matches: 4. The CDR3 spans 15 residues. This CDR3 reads CASSEGTGGGETQYF. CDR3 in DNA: TGTGCCAGCAGTGAGGGGACAGGGGGCGGTGAGACCCAGTACTTC.

CDR3 sequence (DNA): TGTGCCAGCAGCTTGGAAGGACAGGGACGGACGCAGTATTTT. Amino acid sequence: CASSLEGQGRTQYF. The gene calls are TRBV5-4 and TRBJ2-3, with 8 bases lining up with TRBD1. This CDR3 is 14 amino acids long. With V trimmed by 0 bases and J by 9 bases, 6 bases remained unmatched. CDR1 is SGHNT, CDR2 YYREEE, per germline (reference sequence). The variable domain in full, completed from reference TRBV5-4 and TRBJ2-3, reads ETGVTQSPTHLIKTRGQQVTLRCSSQSGHNTVSWYQQALGQGPQFIFQYYREEENGRGNFPPRFSGLQFPNYSSELNVNALELDDSALYLCASSLEGQGRTQYFGPGTRLTVL.

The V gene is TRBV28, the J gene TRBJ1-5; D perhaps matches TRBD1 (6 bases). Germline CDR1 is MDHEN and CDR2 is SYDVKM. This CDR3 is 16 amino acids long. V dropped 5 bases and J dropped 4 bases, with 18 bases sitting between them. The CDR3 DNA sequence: TGTGCCAGCAGTCCCAAAGGTAGGGGGGGAAATCAGCCCCAGCATTTT. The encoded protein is CASSPKGRGGNQPQHF.

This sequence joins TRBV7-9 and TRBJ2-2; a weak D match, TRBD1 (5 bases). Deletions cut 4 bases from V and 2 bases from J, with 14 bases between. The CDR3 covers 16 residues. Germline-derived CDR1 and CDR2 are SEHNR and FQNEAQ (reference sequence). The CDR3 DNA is TGTGCCAGCAGCTCCCTAGAGCAGGGAAACACCGGGGAGCTGTTTTTT. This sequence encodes CASSSLEQGNTGELFF.

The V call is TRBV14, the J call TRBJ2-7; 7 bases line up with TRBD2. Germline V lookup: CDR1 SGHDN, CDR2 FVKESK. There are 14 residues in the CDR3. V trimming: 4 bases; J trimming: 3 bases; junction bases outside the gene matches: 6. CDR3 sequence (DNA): TGTGCCAGCAGCCCTTGGGGGGGGTTCTACGAGCAGTACTTC. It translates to CASSPWGGFYEQYF.

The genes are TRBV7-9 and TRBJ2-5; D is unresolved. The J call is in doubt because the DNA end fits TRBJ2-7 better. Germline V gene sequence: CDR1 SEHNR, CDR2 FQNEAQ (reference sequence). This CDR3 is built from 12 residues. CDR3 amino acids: CASSLGVGEQYF. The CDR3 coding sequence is TGTGCCAGCAGCTTAGGGGTGGGCGAGCAGTACTTC.

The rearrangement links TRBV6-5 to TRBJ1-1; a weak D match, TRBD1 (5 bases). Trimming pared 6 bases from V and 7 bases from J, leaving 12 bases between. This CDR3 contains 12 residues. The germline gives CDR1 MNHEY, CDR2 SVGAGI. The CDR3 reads CASRTENREAFF. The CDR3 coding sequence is TGTGCCAGCAGGACAGAGAATCGTGAAGCTTTCTTT.

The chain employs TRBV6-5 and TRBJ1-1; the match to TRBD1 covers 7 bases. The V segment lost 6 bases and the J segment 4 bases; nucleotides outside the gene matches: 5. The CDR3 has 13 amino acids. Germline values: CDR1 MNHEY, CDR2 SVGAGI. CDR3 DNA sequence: TGTGCCAGCAGAACAGGGGTTACCACTGAAGCTTTCTTT. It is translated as CASRTGVTTEAFF.

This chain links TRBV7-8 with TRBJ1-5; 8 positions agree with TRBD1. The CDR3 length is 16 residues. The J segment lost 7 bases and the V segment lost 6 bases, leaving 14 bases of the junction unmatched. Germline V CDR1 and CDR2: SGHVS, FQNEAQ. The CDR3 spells CASRLQWTGTRQPQHF. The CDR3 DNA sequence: TGTGCCAGCAGACTTCAATGGACAGGGACGAGGCAGCCCCAGCATTTT.

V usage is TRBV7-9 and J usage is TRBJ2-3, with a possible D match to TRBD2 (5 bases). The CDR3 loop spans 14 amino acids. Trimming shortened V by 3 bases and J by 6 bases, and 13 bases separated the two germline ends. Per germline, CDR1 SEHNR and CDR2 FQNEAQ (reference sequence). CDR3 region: CASSFMTGEDTQYF. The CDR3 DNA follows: TGTGCCAGCAGCTTTATGACTGGGGAGGATACGCAGTATTTT. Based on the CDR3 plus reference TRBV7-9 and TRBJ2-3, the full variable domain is DTGVSQNPRHKITKRGQNVTFRCDPISEHNRLYWYRQTLGQGPEFLTYFQNEAQLEKSRLLSDRFSAERPKGSFSTLEIQRTEQGDSAMYLCASSFMTGEDTQYFGPGTRLTVL.